These 30 T cell receptor beta chains were sequenced from one sample in a study of vaccination and CD4 T cells after COVID-19. The Oncomine TCR Beta short-read assay sequenced DNA from cultured CD4+ T cells. TCRdb processed the PCR reads anew with MiXCR; each CDR3 protein has one entry. The data show under 15,000 distinct CDR3 sequences, with roughly 31% seen just once and more than 15% held by the top ten. These receptors have no known antigen. The treatment denotes: approximately 9-day PBMC culture with coronavirus spike peptide pools or control peptides (ViraFEST assay). Sample: cultured CD4+ T cells from blood. These receptors all stem from a human donor with COVID-19.

This clonotype counts as large. The V gene is TRBV15, the J gene TRBJ2-7; D unclear. In germline, CDR1 is LNHNV, CDR2 YYDKDF (reference sequence). The CDR3 sequence is 14 residues long. V lost 0 bases and J 7 bases, leaving 13 bases between the germline ends. The CDR3 DNA reads TGTGCCACCAGCAGAGATCAGGTGGCTGCGGAGCAGTACTTC. It is translated as CATSRDQVAAEQYF.

In this sample, this clonotype is large. The chain recombines TRBV20-1 with TRBJ2-3, with 8 positions matching TRBD2. CDR3 length equals 18 residues. V was clipped by 0 bases and J by 1 base; unmatched bases: 12. CDR1 DFQATT and CDR2 SNEGSKA come from the germline V gene (reference sequence). DNA for the CDR3: TGCAGTGCTAGAGATGGGGCTAAACGGGGGGGCGGCACAGATACGCAGTATTTT. It encodes CSARDGAKRGGGTDTQYF.

This chain uses TRBV2 with TRBJ2-1; TRBD2 matches 15 bases. Germline loops: CDR1 SNHLY, CDR2 FYNNEI. V shed 4 bases and J 3 bases; nucleotides not matched to a gene: 1. The CDR3 has 16 residues. The CDR3 nucleotides read TGTGCCAGCAGTGGGACTAGCGGGGGGGTCTACAATGAGCAGTTCTTC. Protein: CASSGTSGGVYNEQFF.

The rearrangement uses TRBV2 and TRBJ1-5; no clear D. CDR3 size: 17 residues. Trimming shortened V by 6 bases and J by 0 bases, and 18 bases separated the two germline ends. CDR1 and CDR2 (germline): SNHLY, FYNNEI. The CDR3 sequence: CASSSQSTFYSNQPQHF. The CDR3 DNA reads TGTGCCAGCAGCTCGCAGTCAACCTTCTATAGCAATCAGCCCCAGCATTTT.

The chain is built from TRBV7-9 and TRBJ1-2; 10 bases map to TRBD1. The CDR3 is 15 residues long. V was pared by 4 bases and J by 7 bases, with 9 bases of the junction left unmatched. CDR1 SEHNR and CDR2 FQNEAQ come from the germline V gene (reference sequence). CDR3 residues: CASSSLGTGVLGYTF. CDR3 sequence (DNA): TGTGCCAGCAGCTCTCTTGGGACAGGGGTTCTTGGCTACACCTTC.

The V call is TRBV20-1, the J call TRBJ1-2; D uncertain. Germline V lookup: CDR1 DFQATT, CDR2 SNEGSKA (reference sequence). The CDR3 loop spans 12 amino acids. Trimming shortened V by 3 bases and J by 4 bases, and 9 bases separated the two germline ends. In nucleotides, the CDR3 is TGCAGTGCTAGTACGGAATCCTATGGCTACACCTTC. Its translation is CSASTESYGYTF.

This clonotype is classed as medium-sized. The V and J genes are TRBV11-2 and TRBJ1-2, with D possibly matching TRBD1 (5 bases). This CDR3 is built from 13 residues. Germline loops: CDR1 SGHAT, CDR2 FQNNGV. V lost 1 base, J lost 7 bases, and 10 bases lay in between. CDR3 amino acids: CASSLGQGPGYTF. CDR3 nucleotide sequence: TGTGCCAGCAGCTTAGGGCAGGGACCTGGCTACACCTTC.

V is TRBV6-5 and J is TRBJ2-7; D might be TRBD1 (6 bases). Deletions cut 4 bases from V and 3 bases from J, with 13 bases between. The germline gives CDR1 MNHEY, CDR2 SVGAGI. The CDR3 length is 14 residues. The DNA of the CDR3 is TGTGCCAGCAGTTCAACAGGGTGGAACTACGAGCAGTACTTC. It codes for CASSSTGWNYEQYF.

This clonotype was seen a few times. V and J are TRBV7-2 and TRBJ2-7; D is undetermined. Germline V gene lookup returns CDR1 SGHTA and CDR2 FQGNSA. V was trimmed by 1 base and J by 7 bases, leaving 11 bases between them. CDR3 size: 13 residues. The CDR3 DNA reads TGTGCCAGCAGCTTAGGGGCAGGAAGAGAGCAGTACTTC. Its translation is CASSLGAGREQYF. The full variable domain, rest sourced from reference TRBV7-2 and TRBJ2-7, is GAGVSQSPSNKVTEKGKDVELRCDPISGHTALYWYRQSLGQGLEFLIYFQGNSAPDKSGLPSDRFSAERTGGSVSTLTIQRTQQEDSAVYLCASSLGAGREQYFGPGTRLTVT.

The V gene is TRBV19, the J gene TRBJ2-1; D perhaps matches TRBD2 (7 bases). CDR1 is LNHDA, CDR2 SQIVND, per germline (reference sequence). This CDR3 is built from 17 residues. Deletions cut 3 bases from V and 0 bases from J, with 15 bases between. The CDR3 DNA is TGTGCCAGTAGTATCCAACGCGGGGGCCACTCCTACAATGAGCAGTTCTTC. Protein: CASSIQRGGHSYNEQFF.

Sample share makes this clonotype medium-sized. CDR3 sequence (DNA): TGTGCCAGCAGTGAATCAAGGGAGTATGGCTACACCTTC. This encodes CASSESREYGYTF. The chain is built from TRBV6-1 and TRBJ1-2; no reliable D call. The ends were cut back, 2 bases at V and 5 bases at J, with 9 bases in the middle. CDR3 length: 13 amino acids. The germline V gene encodes CDR1 MNHNS and CDR2 SASEGT.

The J gene is TRBJ2-7, the V gene TRBV15, with D possibly being TRBD2 (6 bases). In germline, CDR1 is LNHNV, CDR2 YYDKDF (reference sequence). The length of the CDR3 is 13 residues. Trimming stripped 5 bases from V and 4 bases from J, with 12 bases between. The CDR3 is CATSLAGTYEQYF. The CDR3 nucleotides are TGTGCCACCAGCTTGGCGGGGACGTACGAGCAGTACTTC.

By frequency in the sample, this clonotype is medium-sized. The V and J genes are TRBV2 and TRBJ1-5; perhaps TRBD1 as D (5 bases). The CDR3 runs to 14 residues. V lost 10 bases, J lost 7 bases, and 20 bases lay in between. Germline V gives CDR1 SNHLY, CDR2 FYNNEI. The CDR3 DNA sequence: TGTGCCACCAGCTTAGGAGGGGCGGTGCAGCCCCAGCATTTT. Protein sequence: CATSLGGAVQPQHF.

This clonotype was counted only a few times. The rearrangement joins TRBV10-3 to TRBJ1-1; TRBD1 is a possible D gene (5 bases). V shed 6 bases and J shed 0 bases, with 20 bases lying between them. CDR1 and CDR2 (germline): ENHRY, SYGVKD. This CDR3 region has 17 residues. The CDR3 nucleotides read TGTGCCATCAGGGCTAGACCGGGACCGGGCATGAACACTGAAGCTTTCTTT. Residues: CAIRARPGPGMNTEAFF.

This clonotype was recorded a few times. The genes are TRBV10-3 and TRBJ1-2; no clear D gene. Germline V gene data show CDR1 as ENHRY and CDR2 as SYGVKD. This CDR3 region has 14 residues. V lost 3 bases to trimming and J lost 2 bases, with 10 bases between them. The CDR3 loop reads CAISESDRNYGYTF. CDR3 bases: TGTGCCATCAGTGAATCCGACCGAAACTATGGCTACACCTTC.

This chain joins TRBV19 and TRBJ1-3, with D possibly TRBD1 on 6 matching bases. The V end was cut by 6 bases, the J end by 4 bases, with 16 bases between. The CDR3 runs to 15 residues. Germline V CDR1 and CDR2: LNHDA, SQIVND (reference sequence). CDR3 sequence: CASRPDRSDGNTIYF. CDR3 in DNA: TGTGCCAGTAGGCCTGACAGGTCGGACGGAAACACCATATATTTT.

This chain uses TRBV14 with TRBJ1-5; tentatively, D is TRBD1 (6 bases). Looked up from germline, CDR1 is SGHDN and CDR2 is FVKESK. The V end lost 1 base, the J end lost 6 bases, and 10 bases lay between the germline ends. The CDR3 consists of 14 residues. The CDR3 DNA reads as TGTGCCAGCAGCCAAGGGGGGCTAGGTCAGCCCCAGCATTTT. Protein: CASSQGGLGQPQHF.

This clonotype was detected only a few times. The genes are TRBV7-9 and TRBJ1-4; 7 bases align to TRBD1. The junction had 10 bases not matched to a gene; V was cut back by 5 bases and J by 7 bases. There are 15 residues in the CDR3. Germline V CDR1 and CDR2: SEHNR, FQNEAQ (reference sequence). The CDR3 DNA reads as TGTGCCAGCAGCGGGGAAGGGGGCGGTGGTGAAAAACTGTTTTTT. Protein: CASSGEGGGGEKLFF.

The rearrangement links TRBV14 to TRBJ2-5; tentatively, D is TRBD2 (7 bases). The CDR3 loop spans 16 amino acids. The ends were cut back, 5 bases at V and 6 bases at J, with 22 bases in the middle. Germline CDR1 reads SGHDN; CDR2 reads FVKESK. The CDR3 loop reads CASSGLGAGARKTQYF. Here the CDR3 DNA reads TGTGCCAGCAGCGGACTCGGGGCGGGGGCTAGGAAGACCCAGTACTTC.

This clonotype has only a few counts. This rearrangement joins TRBV27 to TRBJ2-5, with 7 bases aligning to TRBD2. This CDR3 is built from 13 residues. Germline CDR1 is MNHEY and CDR2 is SMNVEV (reference sequence). Trimming removed 9 bases from V and 5 bases from J; junction bases left unmatched: 9. The CDR3 spells CARPPLGGETQYF. CDR3 nucleotides: TGTGCCAGGCCGCCCCTGGGAGGGGAGACCCAGTACTTC.

The V call is TRBV29-1, the J call TRBJ1-4; D might be TRBD1 (5 bases). The CDR3 covers 12 residues. The germline V and J ends were trimmed by 1 base and 8 bases, with 8 bases remaining between them. Per germline, CDR1 SQVTM and CDR2 ANQGSEA. DNA of the CDR3: TGCAGCGTTGAAGCAGGGCGCGAAAAACTGTTTTTT. Protein product: CSVEAGREKLFF.

The J gene is TRBJ2-1, the V gene TRBV18; D tentatively reads TRBD1 or TRBD2 (6 bases each). Trimming removed 6 bases at V and 5 bases at J, with 17 bases between. Germline V gene data show CDR1 as KGHSH and CDR2 as LQKENI. The CDR3 covers 15 residues. CDR3 in amino acids: CASSASMGGHNEQFF. In DNA form, the CDR3 reads TGTGCCAGCTCTGCCTCTATGGGGGGCCACAATGAGCAGTTCTTC.

In this sample, this clonotype turned up a few times. The V call is TRBV7-2, the J call TRBJ2-4; TRBD2 matches 11 bases. The CDR3 runs 16 residues. Germline V gene data show CDR1 as SGHTA and CDR2 as FQGNSA. Losses at the gene ends were 2 bases for V and 0 bases for J; bases not matched to a gene: 0. This CDR3 reads CASSLTSGGAKNIQYF. The DNA for the CDR3 is TGTGCCAGCAGCTTAACTAGCGGGGGAGCCAAAAACATTCAGTACTTC.

This chain links TRBV5-8 with TRBJ1-2; TRBD1 matches 7 bases. The V gene's germline CDR1 is SGHTS and CDR2 YDEGEE. The ends lost 4 bases at V and 5 bases at J; junction bases unmatched: 5. This CDR3 contains 13 residues. The CDR3 region has the DNA TGTGCCAGCAGCCCCGACAGGGAATATGGCTACACCTTC. This encodes CASSPDREYGYTF.

V and J are TRBV6-1 and TRBJ1-1, with D perhaps TRBD1 (5 bases). Looked up from germline, CDR1 is MNHNS and CDR2 is SASEGT. V gave up 2 bases and J gave up 4 bases, with 20 bases separating them. The CDR3 sequence is 17 residues long. CDR3 sequence: CASSESKGLRSSTEAFF. The DNA for the CDR3 is TGTGCCAGCAGTGAAAGCAAGGGGCTCCGGTCTAGCACTGAAGCTTTCTTT.

This clonotype has just a few counts. This chain joins TRBV10-3 and TRBJ2-6; the match to TRBD2 covers 13 bases. V shed 2 bases, J shed 0 bases, and the junction held 1 base outside the gene matches. The CDR3 contains 18 residues. In germline, CDR1 is ENHRY, CDR2 SYGVKD. The CDR3 loop is CAISERLAGGSGANVLTF. CDR3 nucleotide sequence: TGTGCCATCAGTGAGCGACTAGCGGGGGGCTCTGGGGCCAACGTCCTGACTTTC.

This clonotype was counted once. The chain combines TRBV10-3 with TRBJ2-7; 9 bases fit TRBD1. CDR1 is ENHRY, CDR2 SYGVKD, per germline. This CDR3 spans 15 amino acids. The trim removed 0 bases at V and 4 bases at J, leaving 4 bases unmatched. CDR3 amino acids: CAISESQQGAYEQYF. Here the CDR3 DNA reads TGTGCCATCAGTGAGTCTCAACAGGGGGCTTACGAGCAGTACTTC.

The chain is built from TRBV29-1 and TRBJ1-2; 7 bases fit TRBD1. CDR3 size: 14 residues. With 7 bases clipped from V and 3 bases from J, the junction kept 11 bases outside the gene matches. The germline CDR1 and CDR2 sequences are SQVTM and ANQGSEA. CDR3 loop: CSAQQGSGYYGYTF. The CDR3 nucleotides are TGCAGCGCCCAACAGGGGTCCGGCTACTATGGCTACACCTTC.

This chain uses TRBV7-9 with TRBJ1-1, with a weak D call TRBD1 (6 bases). The CDR3 loop spans 14 amino acids. V was trimmed by 7 bases and J by 1 base, leaving 13 bases between them. CDR1 is SEHNR and CDR2 is FQNEAQ in the germline V gene (reference sequence). The CDR3 region is CASIPTGWNTEAFF. CDR3 coding DNA: TGTGCCAGCATCCCCACAGGGTGGAACACTGAAGCTTTCTTT.

This sequence joins TRBV6-1 and TRBJ1-1; D not resolved. Germline CDR1 is MNHNS and CDR2 is SASEGT. The CDR3 has 13 residues. The germline V and J ends were trimmed by 6 bases and 8 bases, with 16 bases remaining between them. The CDR3: CASSHRNTVEAFF. CDR3 DNA: TGTGCCAGCAGCCACCGGAACACGGTCGAAGCTTTCTTT.